The rows below give T cell receptor beta chains drawn from one sample of a study of CD8+CD57+ T cells in acquired aplastic anemia. TCRdb redid the calling of the reads with MiXCR, one entry per CDR3 protein. This sample carries hundreds of thousands of distinct CDR3 sequences, roughly 53% of them seen once, and the ten largest clones take 15% to 20%. Sequenced sample: sorted CD4+, CD8+, or CD8+CD57+ T cells (not recorded which) from PBMCs. The receptors stem from a human donor with aplastic anemia. Each CDR3 is given with its conserved first and last residue. For some rows the clone size is stated as once, few or many, or as a class when expanded; others skip it.

v_gene,abundance,j_gene,CDR3aa
TRBV28,many,TRBJ2-7,CASSEGSYEQYF
TRBV20-1,NA,TRBJ1-5,CSATPSHSTGPQHF
TRBV7-9,NA,TRBJ1-2,CASSLAGTLRGYTF
TRBV6-1,many,TRBJ1-5,CASSFQGSNQPQHF
TRBV2,NA,TRBJ2-5,CASSDREFYETQYF
TRBV25-1,NA,TRBJ2-7,CASSAAYEQYF
TRBV10-2,many,TRBJ1-5,CASTEGTGDSNQPQHF
TRBV5-1,many,TRBJ1-3,CASSRPGGIAGNTIYF
TRBV11-2,many,TRBJ2-7,CASSLGLTSGGAEEQYF
TRBV20-1,few,TRBJ2-3,CSASLADTQYF
TRBV2,many,TRBJ1-2,CASTMNRANYGYTF
TRBV10-3,few,TRBJ2-5,CAIFRPSGGGEETQYF
TRBV19,few,TRBJ1-5,CASSGQGFNQPQHF
TRBV24-1,many,TRBJ2-2,CATRPSDTGELFF
TRBV2,once,TRBJ1-2,CASSVQGGYTF
TRBV7-6,many,TRBJ1-4,CASSLGGLNEKLFF
TRBV20-1,NA,TRBJ1-1,CSAEQGQANTEAFF
TRBV11-1,NA,TRBJ1-2,CASSPTTGGDYGYTF
TRBV10-3,NA,TRBJ1-4,CAISESTVEKLFF
TRBV11-3,few,TRBJ2-1,CASSSRTSGGIYNEQFF
TRBV20-1,NA,TRBJ2-7,CSAHGGSGGVEQYF
TRBV20-1,NA,TRBJ1-3,CSAPDPVSGNTIYF
TRBV2,NA,TRBJ1-6,CASAAGVDSPLHF
TRBV5-1,NA,TRBJ1-1,CASSQDDDFF
TRBV24-1,many,TRBJ2-1,CATSDWTGFRTNEQFF
TRBV10-3,NA,TRBJ1-6,CAISARGTGGSNSPLHF
TRBV7-8,NA,TRBJ2-4,CASSPPGGAPKNIQYF
TRBV7-8,NA,TRBJ1-1,CASSFDRGTEAFF
TRBV7-2,NA,TRBJ1-2,CASSLGQRYGYTF
TRBV24-1,NA,TRBJ2-1,CATSEGLREQFF
TRBV5-1,NA,TRBJ2-3,CASSAGTSDGDTQYF
TRBV5-1,many,TRBJ1-4,CASSPRVATNEKLFF
TRBV6-6,NA,TRBJ2-1,CASSPGGSGGVNGQFF
TRBV25-1,NA,TRBJ2-7,CASSGGVAGFPYEQYF
TRBV5-1,NA,TRBJ2-5,CASSQYGTGSETQYF
TRBV9,NA,TRBJ2-2,CASSEGQPNTGELFF
TRBV6-2/TRBV6-3,NA,TRBJ1-1,CASSYSPVSGPGRNTEAFF
TRBV20-1,NA,TRBJ2-5,CSAPSGGRAQYF
TRBV14,once,TRBJ2-7,CASSLPSGTGGEQYF
TRBV7-9,NA,TRBJ2-3,CASSLLQGADTQYF
TRBV9,NA,TRBJ2-3,CASSPPGTVDRDTQYF
TRBV7-2,NA,TRBJ2-1,CASRAGGGNEQFF
TRBV20-1,NA,TRBJ1-2,CSALEGSRGGYTF
TRBV18,NA,TRBJ1-6,CASSPDRGTGSPLHF
TRBV19,NA,TRBJ2-7,CASRAGLEEQYF
TRBV29-1,NA,TRBJ2-7,CSVEDGTEPPEQYF
TRBV24-1,NA,TRBJ2-3,CATSDLQGRTDTQYF
TRBV10-3,many,TRBJ1-5,CAISESKGNNQPQHF
TRBV10-2,NA,TRBJ2-7,CASDGGQGYEQYF
TRBV5-5,many,TRBJ1-1,CASSLQQTEAFF
TRBV11-2,NA,TRBJ1-1,CASSLDLINTPEAFF
TRBV6-5,many,TRBJ2-3,CASSYRGNTDTQYF
TRBV24-1,NA,TRBJ2-7,CATSDQDSYEQYF
TRBV12-3/TRBV12-4,many,TRBJ2-7,CASSPRTGSYEQCF
TRBV10-3,once,TRBJ1-2,CAISERGQGAADYGYTF